Listed here are 18 T cell receptor beta chains from one sample, sequenced in a study of blood T cell repertoires in COVID-19. Clones were sequenced by immunoSEQ multiplex PCR, and TCRdb holds only the in-frame ones, with some missing. The profile shows about 260,000 clones, over 75% of them singletons. Sequencing input: peripheral blood. Source of these receptors: a woman in her seventies with COVID-19, enrolled during active disease.

The chain has TRBV24-1 and TRBJ2-1; 8 positions match TRBD1. Germline CDR1 KGHDR, CDR2 SFDVKD. Germline trimming cut 4 bases from V and 3 bases from J; bases unmatched to any gene: 7. The CDR3 totals 16 residues. CDR3 amino acids: CATSDKTGAFYNEQFF. CDR3 bases: TGTGCCACCAGTGACAAGACAGGGGCTTTCTACAATGAGCAGTTCTTC.

The V and J genes are TRBV6-2 or TRBV6-3 and TRBJ1-1, with D perhaps TRBD1 (6 bases). The V end lost 0 bases, the J end lost 4 bases, and 24 bases lay between the germline ends. This CDR3 contains 19 residues. Germline CDR1 is MNHEY and CDR2 is SVGEGT. CDR3 sequence reads: CASSYSAVQQGNQGTEAFF. The CDR3 bases are TGTGCCAGCAGTTACTCAGCCGTTCAACAGGGTAATCAGGGCACTGAAGCTTTCTTT.

This chain joins TRBV7-2 and TRBJ1-5, with D perhaps TRBD1 (6 bases). The CDR3 extends over 13 amino acids. Germline V lookup: CDR1 SGHTA, CDR2 FQGNSA. Trimming cost V 7 bases and J 7 bases, with 14 bases left between them. CDR3 DNA sequence: TGTGCCAGCACGATGACAGGTGGCCAGCCCCAGCATTTT. Its protein is CASTMTGGQPQHF.

The chain links TRBV6-5 to TRBJ1-2, with unresolved D. The CDR3 covers 12 residues. Between the trimmed V and J ends, which lost 6 bases and 6 bases, there was a span of 11 bases. Germline V gives CDR1 MNHEY, CDR2 SVGAGI. The CDR3 spells CASRIAADGYTF. Written as DNA, the CDR3 is TGTGCCAGCAGGATCGCAGCGGATGGCTACACCTTC.

The chain employs TRBV6-4 and TRBJ2-3, with D unclear. V was clipped by 7 bases and J by 4 bases, with 9 bases between them. CDR1 is MRHNA, CDR2 SNTAGT, per germline. The CDR3 sequence is 12 residues long. As DNA, the CDR3 is TGTGCCAGCACCTACGCTCCAGATACGCAGTATTTT. This encodes CASTYAPDTQYF.

This clone was recorded once. CDR3 region: CASITPSSGSYEQYF. DNA of the CDR3: TGTGCCAGCATCACACCGTCTAGCGGCTCCTACGAGCAGTACTTC. The rearrangement links TRBV28 to TRBJ2-7; 7 positions match TRBD2. The length of the CDR3 is 15 residues. Germline loops: CDR1 MDHEN, CDR2 SYDVKM. Losses at the gene ends were 7 bases for V and 0 bases for J; bases not matched to a gene: 9.

The chain employs TRBV18 and TRBJ1-2, with D possibly TRBD1 on 6 matching bases. Germline V CDR1 and CDR2: KGHSH, LQKENI. Trimming removed 2 bases at V and 0 bases at J, with 10 bases between. The CDR3 sequence is 15 residues long. The CDR3 loop reads CASSPRQVANYGYTF. The CDR3 DNA reads TGTGCCAGCTCACCAAGACAGGTAGCTAACTATGGCTACACCTTC.

This chain joins TRBV19 and TRBJ1-1; perhaps TRBD1 as D (6 bases). V lost 4 bases, J lost 0 bases, and 18 bases lay in between. CDR3 length: 17 residues. The germline CDR1 and CDR2 sequences are LNHDA and SQIVND (reference sequence). The CDR3 nucleotides are TGTGCCAGTAGTAAAAGGATTGGGGGGGCGATGAACACTGAAGCTTTCTTT. It encodes CASSKRIGGAMNTEAFF.

This chain uses TRBV19 with TRBJ1-2; 9 nucleotides match TRBD1. CDR3 length equals 14 residues. With 7 bases clipped from V and 5 bases from J, the junction kept 8 bases outside the gene matches. CDR1 is LNHDA, CDR2 SQIVND, per germline (reference sequence). The CDR3: CASNPDRGWYGYTF. CDR3 in DNA: TGTGCCAGTAACCCGGACAGGGGCTGGTATGGCTACACCTTC. The full variable domain, its missing parts supplied by reference TRBV19 and TRBJ1-2, is DGGITQSPKYLFRKEGQNVTLSCEQNLNHDAMYWYRQDPGQGLRLIYYSQIVNDFQKGDIAEGYSVSREKKESFPLTVTSAQKNPTAFYLCASNPDRGWYGYTFGSGTRLTVV.

V gene TRBV13 combines with J gene TRBJ1-6; unclear D gene. This CDR3 comprises 16 residues. The V end was cut by 6 bases, the J end by 5 bases, with 17 bases between. Germline V gives CDR1 PRHDT, CDR2 FYEKMQ (reference sequence). In DNA, the CDR3 is TGTGCCAGCAGGGTGCAGGAATGGCACGATAATTCACCCCTCCACTTT. Translated, it gives CASRVQEWHDNSPLHF.

The J gene is TRBJ2-1, the V gene TRBV11-3; D not certain. This CDR3 region has 13 residues. Germline loops: CDR1 SGHNT, CDR2 YENEEA. Trimming removed 3 bases from V and 7 bases from J, with 10 bases in between. The CDR3 reads CASSFGVRNEQFF. CDR3 sequence (DNA): TGTGCCAGCAGCTTCGGAGTCAGAAATGAGCAGTTCTTC.

This chain connects TRBV19 to TRBJ2-1; TRBD2 might be the D (7 bases). CDR3 length: 13 residues. Germline CDR1 and CDR2: LNHDA and SQIVND (reference sequence). V lost 3 bases and J lost 9, with 12 bases in between. Here the CDR3 DNA reads TGTGCCAGTAGTATGGGGGGGCGCGGTGAGCAGTTCTTC. Translating it yields CASSMGGRGEQFF. Together with reference TRBV19 and TRBJ2-1, the CDR3 gives the full variable domain: DGGITQSPKYLFRKEGQNVTLSCEQNLNHDAMYWYRQDPGQGLRLIYYSQIVNDFQKGDIAEGYSVSREKKESFPLTVTSAQKNPTAFYLCASSMGGRGEQFFGPGTRLTVL.

This sequence joins TRBV25-1 and TRBJ1-4; no clear D gene. V was cut by 0 bases and J by 5 bases, with 10 bases left in between. CDR3 length: 15 residues. Germline loops: CDR1 MGHDK, CDR2 SYGVNS. The CDR3 region is CASSEYPQNNEKLFF. CDR3 bases: TGTGCCAGCAGTGAATATCCACAGAACAATGAAAAACTGTTTTTT. The full variable domain, with the rest looked up from reference TRBV25-1 and TRBJ1-4, is EADIYQTPRYLVIGTGKKITLECSQTMGHDKMYWYQQDPGMELHLIHYSYGVNSTEKGDLSSESTVSRIRTEHFPLTLESARPSHTSQYLCASSEYPQNNEKLFFGSGTQLSVL.

V usage is TRBV19 and J usage is TRBJ1-1, with 8 bases lining up with TRBD1. This CDR3 is 14 amino acids long. The V and J ends lost 4 bases and 4 bases, in that order; junction bases with no gene match: 5. Germline values: CDR1 LNHDA, CDR2 SQIVND (reference sequence). Here the CDR3 DNA reads TGTGCCAGTAGTAGTCTGGACAGGGTCACTGAAGCTTTCTTT. The encoded protein is CASSSLDRVTEAFF.

This chain joins TRBV4-1 and TRBJ1-2; D ambiguous. Deletions cut 0 bases from V and 6 bases from J, with 23 bases between. The length of the CDR3 is 18 residues. Germline lookup yields CDR1 MGHRA and CDR2 YSYEKL. CDR3 protein: CASSQDRLASRVGNGYTF. CDR3 bases: TGCGCCAGCAGCCAAGACAGGTTGGCCTCCAGAGTCGGCAATGGCTACACCTTC.

The chain has TRBV29-1 and TRBJ2-7; 10 nucleotides align to TRBD2. Trimming removed 4 bases from V and 4 bases from J; junction bases left unmatched: 4. The CDR3 spans 13 residues. Germline lookup yields CDR1 SQVTM and CDR2 ANQGSEA. The CDR3 sequence is CSVAASGSYEQYF. The CDR3 DNA is TGCAGCGTTGCGGCTAGCGGGAGTTACGAGCAGTACTTC.

This chain uses TRBV11-2 with TRBJ1-3, with D possibly matching TRBD1 (5 bases). The V and J ends lost 2 bases and 0 bases respectively, with 8 bases between them. The CDR3 runs to 15 residues. Germline CDR1 SGHAT, CDR2 FQNNGV. Written as DNA, the CDR3 is TGTGCCAGCAGCTTAACAGGCAGCTCTGGAAACACCATATATTTT. The encoded protein is CASSLTGSSGNTIYF. The full variable domain, in which reference TRBV11-2 and TRBJ1-3 provide the parts outside the CDR3, is EAGVAQSPRYKIIEKRQSVAFWCNPISGHATLYWYQQILGQGPKLLIQFQNNGVVDDSQLPKDRFSAERLKGVDSTLKIQPAKLEDSAVYLCASSLTGSSGNTIYFGEGSWLTVV.

CDR3 in DNA: TGTGCCAGCAGTTACCGGCAGGGGAATTCACCCCTCCACTTT. This codes for CASSYRQGNSPLHF. V usage is TRBV6-6 and J usage is TRBJ1-6; TRBD1 is a possible D gene (6 bases). V lost 2 bases, J lost 7 bases, and 9 bases lay in between. The CDR3 is 14 amino acids. Germline assignment: CDR1 MNHNY and CDR2 SVGAGI (reference sequence).